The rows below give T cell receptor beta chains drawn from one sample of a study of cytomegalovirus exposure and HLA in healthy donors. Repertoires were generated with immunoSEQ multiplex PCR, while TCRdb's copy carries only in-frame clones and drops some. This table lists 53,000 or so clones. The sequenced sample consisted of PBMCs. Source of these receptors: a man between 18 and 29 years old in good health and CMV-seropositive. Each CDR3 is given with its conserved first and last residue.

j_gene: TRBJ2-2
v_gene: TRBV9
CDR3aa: CASSFRGGNGELFF

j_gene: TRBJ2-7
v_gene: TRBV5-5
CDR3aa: CASSLGDTVSYEQYF

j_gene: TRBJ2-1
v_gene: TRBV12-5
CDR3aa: CASGLGTVEQFF

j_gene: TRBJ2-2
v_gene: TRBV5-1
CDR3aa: CASSSYRGSTGTGELFF

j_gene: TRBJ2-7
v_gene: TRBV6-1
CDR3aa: CASSLAGGGEQYF

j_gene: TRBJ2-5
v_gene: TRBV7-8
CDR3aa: CASSPPRKVTSGNQETQYF

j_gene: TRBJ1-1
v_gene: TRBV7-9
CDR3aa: CASSLSLEAFF

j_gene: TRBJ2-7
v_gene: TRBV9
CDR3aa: CASSVSPWEYRYEQYF

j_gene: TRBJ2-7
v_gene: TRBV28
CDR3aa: CASRKRTDRERNEQYF

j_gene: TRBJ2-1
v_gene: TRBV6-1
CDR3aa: CASSTGQDDEQFF

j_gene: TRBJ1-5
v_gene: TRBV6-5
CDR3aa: CASSLRGQPQHF

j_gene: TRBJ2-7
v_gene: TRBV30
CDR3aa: CAWRTAYEQYF

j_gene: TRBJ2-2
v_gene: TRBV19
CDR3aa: CASKTRTANTGELFF

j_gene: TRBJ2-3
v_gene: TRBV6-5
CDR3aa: CASSRLAGATDTQYF

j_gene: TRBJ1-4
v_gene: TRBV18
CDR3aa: CASSRTGYNEKLFF

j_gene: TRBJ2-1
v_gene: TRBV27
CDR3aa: CASSFWVARGDEQFF

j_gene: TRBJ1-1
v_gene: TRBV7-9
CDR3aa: CASSLRGDTEAFF

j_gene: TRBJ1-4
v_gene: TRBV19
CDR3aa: CASSAQGGNEKLFF

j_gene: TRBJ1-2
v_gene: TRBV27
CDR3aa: CASRRDRLYYGYTF

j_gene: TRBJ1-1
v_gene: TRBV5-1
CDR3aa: CASSSGGMNTEAFF

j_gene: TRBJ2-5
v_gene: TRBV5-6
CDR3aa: CASSLKGTGPGETQYF

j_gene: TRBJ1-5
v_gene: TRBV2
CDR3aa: CASSEGAWVQPQHF